Shown below are 21 T cell receptor beta chains from a single sample sequenced in a study of cytomegalovirus exposure and HLA in healthy donors. Only in-frame clones appear in the TCRdb table, and some are missing; sequencing was by immunoSEQ multiplex PCR. This table holds some 260,000 clones, 80% to 95% found once. The sequenced sample consisted of PBMCs. All receptors derive from a woman in her 30s in good health and CMV-seronegative.

V usage is TRBV4-2 and J usage is TRBJ2-1, with TRBD2 as a possible D gene (6 bases). Trimming left V 4 bases short and J 1 base short, with 11 bases between. Per germline, CDR1 LGHNA and CDR2 YNFKEQ. There are 15 residues in the CDR3. The CDR3 reads CASSPRLVSYNEQFF. CDR3 bases: TGTGCCAGCAGCCCGCGACTAGTTTCCTACAATGAGCAGTTCTTC.

V gene TRBV4-3 combines with J gene TRBJ1-4; no reliable D call. V was clipped by 4 bases and J by 4 bases, with 13 bases between them. Germline V CDR1 and CDR2: LGHNA, YSLEER. This CDR3 is built from 15 residues. DNA of the CDR3: TGCGCCAGCAGCCCCTCGCAAACAGTTAATGAAAAACTGTTTTTT. Translating gives CASSPSQTVNEKLFF.

Worth noting for this clone: One junction end does not reproduce the germline sequence, and a read error may be involved. The V call is TRBV7-2, the J call TRBJ2-7; 16 bases match TRBD2. CDR1 is SGHTA and CDR2 is FQGNSA in the germline V gene. The CDR3 contains 13 residues. The CDR3 region is CASSAPGLAGGDF. In DNA, the CDR3 is TGTGCCAGCAGCGCACCGGGACTAGCGGGAGGGGACTTC.

This chain uses TRBV15 with TRBJ2-5; 9 bases are shared with TRBD1. The ends lost 3 bases at V and 5 bases at J; junction bases unmatched: 10. The germline CDR1 and CDR2 sequences are LNHNV and YYDKDF (reference sequence). The CDR3 has 16 residues. The chain's CDR3 is CATSSVGQGYVETQYF. CDR3 nucleotides: TGTGCCACCAGCAGTGTGGGACAGGGTTATGTTGAGACCCAGTACTTC.

The chain employs TRBV13 and TRBJ2-3; TRBD2 might be the D (6 bases). This CDR3 contains 14 residues. Per germline, CDR1 PRHDT and CDR2 FYEKMQ (reference sequence). Between the trimmed V and J ends, which lost 5 bases and 4 bases, there was a span of 13 bases. In DNA form, the CDR3 reads TGTGCCAGCAGCCCCCGGACTACCTCAGATACGCAGTATTTT. This encodes CASSPRTTSDTQYF. Combining the CDR3 with reference TRBV13 and TRBJ2-3 gives the whole variable domain AAGVIQSPRHLIKEKRETATLKCYPIPRHDTVYWYQQGPGQDPQFLISFYEKMQSDKGSIPDRFSAQQFSDYHSELNMSSLELGDSALYFCASSPRTTSDTQYFGPGTRLTVL.

The chain combines TRBV29-1 with TRBJ1-1; D uncertain. The CDR3 totals 12 residues. Germline V lookup: CDR1 SQVTM, CDR2 ANQGSEA. The germline V and J ends were trimmed by 3 bases and 4 bases, with 9 bases remaining between them. Here the CDR3 DNA reads TGCAGCGTTGATCCCGGCGGCACTGAAGCTTTCTTT. Translation gives CSVDPGGTEAFF. Full variable domain (remainder filled in from reference TRBV29-1 and TRBJ1-1): SAVISQKPSRDICQRGTSLTIQCQVDSQVTMMFWYRQQPGQSLTLIATANQGSEATYESGFVIDKFPISRPNLTFSTLTVSNMSPEDSSIYLCSVDPGGTEAFFGQGTRLTVV.

The V and J genes are TRBV5-1 and TRBJ2-3, with D uncertain. The CDR3 runs 14 residues. Trimming took 1 base from V and 3 from J, leaving 9 bases between them. Germline V CDR1 and CDR2: SGHRS, YFSETQ. The CDR3 DNA reads as TGCGCCAGCAGCTTGTCCCGAATGACAGATACGCAGTATTTT. Translated, it gives CASSLSRMTDTQYF.

The CDR3 protein is CASSPEVFPGLAGVGEQFF. The CDR3 bases are TGTGCCAGCAGCCCTGAGGTTTTCCCGGGACTAGCGGGAGTAGGTGAGCAGTTCTTC. V usage is TRBV9 and J usage is TRBJ2-1, with 14 bases identical to TRBD2. CDR1 and CDR2 (germline): SGDLS, YYNGEE. The CDR3 is 19 amino acids. V was clipped by 4 bases and J by 9 bases; unmatched bases: 18.

V and J are TRBV13 and TRBJ1-1, with D perhaps TRBD1 (5 bases). CDR1 is PRHDT and CDR2 is FYEKMQ in the germline V gene (reference sequence). The CDR3 is 15 residues long. Trimming pared 0 bases from V and 1 base from J, leaving 9 bases between. CDR3 DNA sequence: TGTGCCAGCAGCTTAGGGAGGGGAGCGAACACTGAAGCTTTCTTT. It codes for CASSLGRGANTEAFF.

This clone was seen just once. The CDR3 protein is CASSGTGRIRYEQYF. For the CDR3, the DNA is TGTGCCAGCAGTGGGACAGGGAGGATACGTTACGAGCAGTACTTC. The chain has TRBV7-3 and TRBJ2-7; the match to TRBD1 covers 9 bases. This CDR3 contains 15 residues. V gave up 6 bases and J gave up 4 bases; unmatched junction bases: 10. Germline lookup yields CDR1 SGHTA and CDR2 FQGTGA.

The chain joins TRBV5-1 to TRBJ2-5; TRBD1 matches at 9 bases. With V trimmed by 3 bases and J by 5 bases, 2 bases remained unmatched. The CDR3 is made up of 13 amino acids. Germline values: CDR1 SGHRS, CDR2 YFSETQ. This CDR3 reads CASSWDRAETQYF. The CDR3 DNA sequence: TGCGCCAGCAGCTGGGACAGGGCGGAGACCCAGTACTTC.

V and J are TRBV7-9 and TRBJ1-4; the D gene is possibly TRBD1 (5 bases). The germline V gene has CDR1 SEHNR and CDR2 FQNEAQ (reference sequence). The CDR3 is 15 residues long. V gave up 2 bases and J gave up 2 bases, with 9 bases separating them. CDR3 sequence reads: CASSLKWGTNEKLFF. Written as DNA, the CDR3 is TGTGCCAGCAGCTTAAAGTGGGGGACTAATGAAAAACTGTTTTTT.

The chain couples TRBV28 to TRBJ1-5, with a tentative D call TRBD1 (5 bases). The CDR3 totals 16 residues. CDR1 and CDR2 (germline): MDHEN, SYDVKM. Trimming took 4 bases from V and 6 from J, leaving 19 bases between them. The CDR3 loop reads CASSSKQGKIGQPQHF. In DNA, the CDR3 is TGTGCCAGCAGTTCTAAGCAGGGAAAGATTGGTCAGCCCCAGCATTTT.

The chain links TRBV9 to TRBJ2-7; tentatively, D is TRBD1 (6 bases). There are 14 residues in the CDR3. V dropped 0 bases and J dropped 7 bases, with 14 bases sitting between them. Germline-derived CDR1 and CDR2 are SGDLS and YYNGEE. CDR3 DNA sequence: TGTGCCAGCAGCGTAGCTAACAGGGCGGGTGAGCAGTACTTC. The encoded protein is CASSVANRAGEQYF.

This chain joins TRBV12-5 and TRBJ2-7, with D possibly TRBD1 on 6 matching bases. In germline, CDR1 is LGHNT, CDR2 FRNRAP. The CDR3 sequence is 16 residues long. Between the trimmed V and J ends, which lost 1 base and 2 bases, there was a span of 15 bases. The CDR3 protein is CASGLAGVAGPYEQYF. The CDR3 nucleotides read TGTGCTAGTGGTTTGGCAGGGGTTGCAGGGCCCTACGAGCAGTACTTC.

This sequence joins TRBV13 and TRBJ2-2; D is unresolved. The CDR3 runs 17 residues. Germline V gene lookup returns CDR1 PRHDT and CDR2 FYEKMQ (reference sequence). Trimming took 7 bases from V and 5 from J, leaving 23 bases between them. The CDR3 bases are TGTGCCAGCACCCCATTGGTCACGGTCTCAACAACCGGGGAGCTGTTTTTT. Protein sequence: CASTPLVTVSTTGELFF.

This clone was seen just once. The rearrangement uses TRBV6-1 and TRBJ1-5, with 7 bases lining up with TRBD1. Germline assignment: CDR1 MNHNS and CDR2 SASEGT. V gave up 6 bases and J gave up 9 bases; unmatched junction bases: 14. The CDR3 consists of 15 residues. The CDR3 DNA reads as TGTGCCAGCAGCGACCACAGGGGAGTCGAGGTGCCCCAGCATTTT. As protein: CASSDHRGVEVPQHF.

The chain is built from TRBV11-2 and TRBJ2-5, with a possible D match to TRBD1 (5 bases). Trimming stripped 0 bases from V and 1 base from J, with 9 bases between. The length of the CDR3 is 15 residues. Per the germline V gene, CDR1 is SGHAT and CDR2 is FQNNGV. CDR3 residues: CASSLDIDSQETQYF. The CDR3 bases are TGTGCCAGCAGCTTAGATATTGACAGCCAAGAGACCCAGTACTTC.

The rearrangement joins TRBV14 to TRBJ1-5; D uncertain. The CDR3 extends over 18 amino acids. From germline, CDR1 is SGHDN and CDR2 FVKESK. V gave up 4 bases and J gave up 3 bases, with 22 bases separating them. CDR3 region: CASSPRREIDRANQPQHF. CDR3 bases: TGTGCCAGCAGCCCGCGAAGAGAGATTGACCGGGCCAATCAGCCCCAGCATTTT.

CDR3 bases: TGTGCCAGCAGCTCCTTTTGGGGCGCCTCCTACGAGCAGTACTTC. Amino acids: CASSSFWGASYEQYF. The chain recombines TRBV7-2 with TRBJ2-7; tentative D call: TRBD1 (5 bases). The CDR3 consists of 15 residues. Germline V gene sequence: CDR1 SGHTA, CDR2 FQGNSA. V shed 4 bases and J shed 0 bases, with 13 bases lying between them.

J is TRBJ2-2 and V is TRBV9, with a possible D match to TRBD1 (8 bases). The CDR3 contains 18 residues. Germline assignment: CDR1 SGDLS and CDR2 YYNGEE. With 4 bases removed from V and 0 bases from J, the gap between germline ends came to 19 bases. CDR3 nucleotides: TGTGCCAGCAGCCCCCCCGGCGGGGGACAGGCGAACACCGGGGAGCTGTTTTTT. Amino acids: CASSPPGGGQANTGELFF. The variable domain in full, with the rest retrieved from reference TRBV9 and TRBJ2-2, is DSGVTQTPKHLITATGQRVTLRCSPRSGDLSVYWYQQSLDQGLQFLIQYYNGEERAKGNILERFSAQQFPDLHSELNLSSLELGDSALYFCASSPPGGGQANTGELFFGEGSRLTVL.